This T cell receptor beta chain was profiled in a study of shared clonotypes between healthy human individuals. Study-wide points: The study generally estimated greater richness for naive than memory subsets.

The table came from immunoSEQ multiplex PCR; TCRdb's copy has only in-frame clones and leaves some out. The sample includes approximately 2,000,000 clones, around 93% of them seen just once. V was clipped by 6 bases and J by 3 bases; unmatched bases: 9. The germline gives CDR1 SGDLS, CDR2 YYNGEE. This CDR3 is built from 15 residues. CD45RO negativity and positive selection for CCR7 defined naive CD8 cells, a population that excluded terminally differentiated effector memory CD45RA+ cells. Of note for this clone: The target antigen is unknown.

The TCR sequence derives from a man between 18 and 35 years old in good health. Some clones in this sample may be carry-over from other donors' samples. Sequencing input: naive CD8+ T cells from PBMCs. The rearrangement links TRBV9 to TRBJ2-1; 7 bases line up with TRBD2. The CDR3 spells CASTASAGVYNEQFF. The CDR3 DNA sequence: TGTGCCAGCACCGCGTCGGCGGGAGTCTACAATGAGCAGTTCTTC.